The 29 T cell receptor beta chains presented below share a single source sample, sequenced in a study of T-cell reconstitution after alpha-beta-depleted transplantation in children. Unique molecular identifiers tagged the TCRbeta library. Via MiXCR, TCRdb re-called the PCR reads, giving one row per CDR3 protein. Among about 210,000 distinct CDR3 sequences listed, 17% were seen once. The input for sequencing was PBMCs, mostly from graft donor cells, taken 360 days after TCRalphabeta/CD19-depleted stem cell transplant. All receptors come from a male patient aged 2 to 9 who had a stem cell transplant for acute lymphoblastic leukemia, so the T cells may come from the graft donor.

Points on this clonotype: No conserved phenylalanine or tryptophan ends this CDR3, so it is likely a read error. This chain uses TRBV7-8 with TRBJ1-2; 7 bases agree with TRBD1. Unmatched junction bases numbered 11, after V lost 1 base and J lost 6 bases. The V gene's germline CDR1 is SGHVS and CDR2 FQNEAQ. This CDR3 is built from 16 residues. The CDR3 DNA reads TGTGCCAGCAGCTTAGAGCGTTTGGGGAGGGGGCATGGCTACACCTGC. Encoded protein: CASSLERLGRGHGYTC.

This clonotype was observed at least ten times. The V and J genes are TRBV14 and TRBJ2-3; D is unresolved. Germline assignment: CDR1 SGHDN and CDR2 FVKESK. This CDR3 comprises 15 residues. The V gene lost 0 bases and the J gene lost 6 bases, with 13 bases spanning the gap. CDR3: CASSQDTAGWDTQYF. The CDR3 region has the DNA TGTGCCAGCAGCCAAGATACGGCAGGTTGGGATACGCAGTATTTT. Complete variable domain (other parts from reference TRBV14 and TRBJ2-3): EAGVTQFPSHSVIEKGQTVTLRCDPISGHDNLYWYRRVMGKEIKFLLHFVKESKQDESGMPNNRFLAERTGGTYSTLKVQPAELEDSGVYFCASSQDTAGWDTQYFGPGTRLTVL.

This chain links TRBV2 with TRBJ2-7; maybe TRBD1 (5 bases). There are 15 residues in the CDR3. Germline assignment: CDR1 SNHLY and CDR2 FYNNEI. Trimming left V 2 bases short and J 0 bases short, with 11 bases between. The CDR3 spells CASSESRRASYEQYV. The DNA for the CDR3 is TGTGCCAGCAGTGAATCCCGCAGGGCCTCCTACGAGCAGTACGTC.

V gene TRBV5-1 combines with J gene TRBJ2-1; 16 bases are a match to TRBD2. CDR1 is SGHRS and CDR2 is YFSETQ in the germline V gene. The CDR3 sequence is 18 residues long. V was clipped by 4 bases and J by 4 bases; unmatched bases: 8. The chain's CDR3 is CASSPGLAGGVAYNEQFF. CDR3 nucleotide sequence: TGCGCCAGCAGCCCGGGACTAGCGGGGGGGGTCGCATACAATGAGCAGTTCTTC.

The V call is TRBV6-5, the J call TRBJ2-7; 9 bases line up with TRBD1. The CDR3 runs to 14 residues. Germline V CDR1 and CDR2: MNHEY, SVGAGI. V was pared by 6 bases and J by 5 bases, with 8 bases of the junction left unmatched. This chain's CDR3 is CASRYTGQGHEQYF. CDR3 in DNA: TGTGCCAGCAGGTATACGGGACAGGGCCACGAGCAGTACTTC.

The table lists this clonotype with a few counts. The chain carries TRBV9 and TRBJ2-1; TRBD2 agrees at 9 bases. The CDR3 totals 17 residues. Looked up from germline, CDR1 is SGDLS and CDR2 is YYNGEE. After removal of 0 bases from V and 5 bases from J, the junction contained 9 bases not matched to a gene. CDR3 nucleotide sequence: TGTGCCAGCAGCGTAGGTTATAGGGCTAGCGGGGACAATGAGCAGTTCTTC. This sequence encodes CASSVGYRASGDNEQFF.

In its sample, this clonotype was seen a few times. The rearrangement joins TRBV10-3 to TRBJ2-1, with D uncertain. CDR3 length: 17 amino acids. From germline, CDR1 is ENHRY and CDR2 SYGVKD. V lost 3 bases and J 3 bases, leaving 18 bases between the germline ends. The CDR3 protein is CAISESFGRLNYNEQFF. The CDR3 DNA follows: TGTGCCATCAGTGAAAGTTTTGGCAGACTGAACTACAATGAGCAGTTCTTC.

This clonotype was counted many times. This sequence joins TRBV5-1 and TRBJ2-5; D gene unclear. The CDR3 has 14 amino acids. V lost 6 bases and J lost 9, with 21 bases in between. In germline, CDR1 is SGHRS, CDR2 YFSETQ. CDR3: CASTPGMGNGAQYF. Written as DNA, the CDR3 is TGCGCCAGCACCCCGGGTATGGGAAACGGCGCCCAGTACTTC.

The J gene is TRBJ2-2, the V gene TRBV11-1, with 8 bases matching TRBD1. J gave up 4 bases and V 1 base, and 8 bases lay outside the gene matches. Germline CDR1 SGHAT, CDR2 FQDESV (reference sequence). The CDR3 is made up of 17 amino acids. The CDR3 region has the DNA TGTGCCAGCAGCTTAGGGACCCGGGACAGGCTCACCGGGGAGCTGTTTTTT. Protein product: CASSLGTRDRLTGELFF.

This chain joins TRBV7-6 and TRBJ2-7; D could derive from TRBD1 or TRBD2 (5 bases each). The V and J ends lost 5 bases and 3 bases respectively, with 29 bases between them. The germline V gene encodes CDR1 SGHVS and CDR2 FNYEAQ. CDR3 length: 19 amino acids. Here the CDR3 reads CASSPGTVVGSTFGYEQYF. For the CDR3, the DNA is TGTGCCAGCAGCCCGGGGACCGTCGTTGGAAGTACGTTTGGCTACGAGCAGTACTTC.

This clonotype was observed a handful of times. V and J are TRBV7-8 and TRBJ2-3; D is perhaps TRBD2 (6 bases). Germline V gene lookup returns CDR1 SGHVS and CDR2 FQNEAQ. This CDR3 is 15 amino acids long. V lost 1 base and J 1 base, leaving 9 bases between the germline ends. CDR3 nucleotide sequence: TGTGCCAGCAGCTTAGTGCGGGACGGCACAGATACGCAGTATTTT. It yields the protein CASSLVRDGTDTQYF. Full variable domain (missing parts from reference TRBV7-8 and TRBJ2-3): GAGVSQSPRYKVAKRGQDVALRCDPISGHVSLFWYQQALGQGPEFLTYFQNEAQLDKSGLPSDRFFAERPEGSVSTLKIQRTQQEDSAVYLCASSLVRDGTDTQYFGPGTRLTVL.

V usage is TRBV4-3 and J usage is TRBJ2-7; 11 positions match TRBD1. CDR3 length: 18 amino acids. J was trimmed by 2 bases and V by 2 bases; bases with no gene match: 11. Germline CDR1 reads LGHNA; CDR2 reads YSLEER. In nucleotides, the CDR3 is TGCGCCAGCAGCCAAACCGGGACAGGGGGAACAAATCCCTACGAGCAGTACTTC. It is translated as CASSQTGTGGTNPYEQYF.

This clonotype came up many times. The chain uses TRBV12-3 or TRBV12-4 and TRBJ2-2; D uncertain. The CDR3 length is 15 residues. Trimming stripped 2 bases from V and 6 bases from J, with 13 bases between. The CDR3 DNA reads as TGTGCCAGCAGTTTACTCGCCGTCCTCGCCGGGGAGCTGTTTTTT. Translating gives CASSLLAVLAGELFF.

This clonotype qualifies as medium-sized. This chain links TRBV18 with TRBJ2-7; tentatively, D is TRBD1 (6 bases). The CDR3 sequence is 12 residues long. V was cut by 3 bases and J by 5 bases, with 8 bases left in between. CDR1 and CDR2 from the germline V gene are KGHSH and LQKENI. This CDR3 is CASSPSGDEQYF. The CDR3 coding sequence is TGTGCCAGCTCACCTTCAGGGGACGAGCAGTACTTC.

CDR3 amino acids: CASSSGAGAPSGTQYF. CDR3 DNA: TGTGCCAGCAGTTCGGGTGCGGGGGCCCCGTCGGGGACCCAGTACTTC. The chain carries TRBV27 and TRBJ2-5; D may be TRBD2 (7 bases). Trimming left V 4 bases short and J 7 bases short, with 22 bases between. CDR3 length: 16 residues. CDR1 and CDR2 from the germline V gene are MNHEY and SMNVEV (reference sequence).

The V gene is TRBV20-1, the J gene TRBJ2-5, with 7 bases matching TRBD1. J gave up 2 bases and V 4 bases, and 10 bases lay outside the gene matches. Per the germline V gene, CDR1 is DFQATT and CDR2 is SNEGSKA (reference sequence). The CDR3 has 15 residues. The CDR3 DNA sequence: TGCAGTGCTAAAGACGAGCAGGGGGAACAAGAGACCCAGTACTTC. Protein: CSAKDEQGEQETQYF.

This clonotype was seen many times. V gene TRBV20-1 combines with J gene TRBJ2-4, with D hard to call. The CDR3 covers 15 residues. From germline, CDR1 is DFQATT and CDR2 SNEGSKA (reference sequence). The germline V and J ends were trimmed by 1 base and 2 bases, with 12 bases remaining between them. The CDR3 protein is CSARAGQSPKNIQYF. CDR3 bases: TGCAGTGCTAGAGCGGGCCAATCGCCCAAAAACATTCAGTACTTC.

The genes are TRBV12-3 or TRBV12-4 and TRBJ2-1; 16 bases are a match to TRBD2. The CDR3 is 14 residues long. V trimming: 7 bases; J trimming: 10 bases; junction bases outside the gene matches: 4. This CDR3 is CASTLGLAGGEQFF. The CDR3 DNA sequence: TGTGCCAGCACTCTGGGACTAGCGGGGGGGGAGCAGTTCTTC.

This clonotype was observed a single time. The chain employs TRBV6-1 and TRBJ2-7; D not resolved. The V and J ends lost 7 bases and 1 base respectively, with 11 bases between them. Germline V CDR1 and CDR2: MNHNS, SASEGT. This CDR3 has 13 residues. The CDR3 sequence: CASIQAGSYEQYF. The CDR3 DNA follows: TGTGCCAGCATTCAGGCTGGATCCTACGAGCAGTACTTC.

This clonotype was detected ten times or more. This chain connects TRBV5-6 to TRBJ2-1; D gene unclear. This CDR3 has 11 residues. Germline V CDR1 and CDR2: SGHDT, YYEEEE. Trimming removed 1 base at V and 10 bases at J, with 6 bases between. In nucleotides, the CDR3 is TGTGCCAGCAGCTTGTCCCTAGAGCAGTTCTTC. This gives the protein CASSLSLEQFF. Combining the CDR3 with reference TRBV5-6 and TRBJ2-1 gives the whole variable domain DAGVTQSPTHLIKTRGQQVTLRCSPKSGHDTVSWYQQALGQGPQFIFQYYEEEERQRGNFPDRFSGHQFPNYSSELNVNALLLGDSALYLCASSLSLEQFFGPGTRLTVL.

This clonotype was found many times. The J gene is TRBJ2-1, the V gene TRBV10-2; 9 positions match TRBD2. The CDR3 totals 15 residues. Germline assignment: CDR1 WSHSY and CDR2 SAAADI. Germline trimming cut 4 bases from V and 8 bases from J; bases unmatched to any gene: 9. CDR3 amino acids: CASSGVRGGRDEQFF. CDR3 nucleotide sequence: TGCGCCAGCAGTGGGGTGCGGGGGGGCCGCGATGAGCAGTTCTTC.

In this sample, this clonotype turned up many times. The chain couples TRBV6-6 to TRBJ2-3; maybe TRBD1 (6 bases). Germline V gene lookup returns CDR1 MNHNY and CDR2 SVGAGI (reference sequence). Between the trimmed V and J ends, which lost 0 bases and 3 bases, there was a span of 16 bases. The CDR3 has 17 residues. The CDR3 loop is CASSYSSTGPPTDTQYF. CDR3 nucleotides: TGTGCCAGCAGTTACTCCTCGACAGGTCCCCCAACAGATACGCAGTATTTT.

This clonotype was counted ten times or more. This chain connects TRBV7-2 to TRBJ1-1; TRBD1 agrees at 7 bases. Germline lookup yields CDR1 SGHTA and CDR2 FQGNSA. V shed 5 bases and J 10 bases; nucleotides not matched to a gene: 10. There are 13 residues in the CDR3. The DNA for the CDR3 is TGTGCCAGCAGCCTACAGGGGTCCTCCGGAGCTTTCTTT. Residues: CASSLQGSSGAFF.

The CDR3 DNA follows: TGTGCCAGCAGCGTGTCGGAGGGTGGAGAGCAGTACTTC. Residues: CASSVSEGGEQYF. This chain connects TRBV7-9 to TRBJ2-7, with a possible D match to TRBD2 (6 bases). V was clipped by 5 bases and J by 7 bases, with 15 bases between them. This CDR3 spans 13 amino acids. In germline, CDR1 is SEHNR, CDR2 FQNEAQ (reference sequence).

The V gene is TRBV29-1, the J gene TRBJ1-1; 10 nucleotides align to TRBD1. Trimming removed 3 bases from V and 12 bases from J; junction bases left unmatched: 4. The CDR3 spans 11 residues. Germline V CDR1 and CDR2: SQVTM, ANQGSEA. The chain's CDR3 is CSVDPGQGSFF. The CDR3 DNA reads TGCAGCGTTGACCCGGGACAGGGGTCTTTCTTT.

This clonotype was counted only a few times. The chain joins TRBV11-1 to TRBJ2-3, with D perhaps matching TRBD2 (7 bases). The CDR3 runs 21 residues. The V gene's germline CDR1 is SGHAT and CDR2 FQDESV (reference sequence). V was pared by 3 bases and J by 5 bases, with 33 bases between. This CDR3 reads CASSFERGWTGGLFGKDTQYF. The CDR3 bases are TGTGCCAGCAGCTTCGAAAGGGGGTGGACGGGAGGCCTCTTTGGGAAAGATACGCAGTATTTT.

This clonotype was seen only a few times. The chain recombines TRBV10-3 with TRBJ2-5; 11 bases align to TRBD1. CDR3 length: 14 residues. J gave up 4 bases and V 6 bases, and 4 bases lay outside the gene matches. The germline V gene has CDR1 ENHRY and CDR2 SYGVKD. The CDR3 DNA is TGTGCCATCAGCCGGGACAGGGGGAGAGAGACCCAGTACTTC. It yields the protein CAISRDRGRETQYF.

The chain uses TRBV18 and TRBJ2-7, with D possibly matching TRBD1 (7 bases). The CDR3 loop spans 15 amino acids. CDR1 and CDR2 (germline): KGHSH, LQKENI. V shed 3 bases and J shed 2 bases, with 14 bases lying between them. CDR3 sequence (DNA): TGTGCCAGCTCACCCGGACAGGCGGGGCCCTACGAGCAGTACTTC. Translated, it gives CASSPGQAGPYEQYF.

The J gene is TRBJ2-2, the V gene TRBV5-5; D might be TRBD1 or TRBD2, each matching 5 bases. Trimming removed 0 bases from V and 3 bases from J, with 9 bases in between. Germline CDR1 SGHKS, CDR2 YYEKEE (reference sequence). The CDR3 is made up of 15 amino acids. This chain's CDR3 is CASSLVGGYTGELFF. DNA of the CDR3: TGTGCCAGCAGCTTGGTTGGGGGATACACCGGGGAGCTGTTTTTT.